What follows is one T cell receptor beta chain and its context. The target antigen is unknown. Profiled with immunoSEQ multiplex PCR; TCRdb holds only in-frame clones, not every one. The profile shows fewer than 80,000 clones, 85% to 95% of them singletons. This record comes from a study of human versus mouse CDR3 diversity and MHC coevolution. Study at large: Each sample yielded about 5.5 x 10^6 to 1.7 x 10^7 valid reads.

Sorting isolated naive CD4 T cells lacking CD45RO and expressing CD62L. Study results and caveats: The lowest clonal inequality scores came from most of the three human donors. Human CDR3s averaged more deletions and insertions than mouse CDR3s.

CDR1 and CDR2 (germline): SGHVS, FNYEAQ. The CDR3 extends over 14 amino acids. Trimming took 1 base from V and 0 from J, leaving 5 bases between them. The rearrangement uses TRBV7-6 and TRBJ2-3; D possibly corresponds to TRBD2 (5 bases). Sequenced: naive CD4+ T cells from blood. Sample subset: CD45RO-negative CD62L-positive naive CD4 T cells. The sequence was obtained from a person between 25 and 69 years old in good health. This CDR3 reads CASSLGTSTDTQYF. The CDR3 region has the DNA TGTGCCAGCAGCTTAGGGACTAGCACAGATACGCAGTATTTT.